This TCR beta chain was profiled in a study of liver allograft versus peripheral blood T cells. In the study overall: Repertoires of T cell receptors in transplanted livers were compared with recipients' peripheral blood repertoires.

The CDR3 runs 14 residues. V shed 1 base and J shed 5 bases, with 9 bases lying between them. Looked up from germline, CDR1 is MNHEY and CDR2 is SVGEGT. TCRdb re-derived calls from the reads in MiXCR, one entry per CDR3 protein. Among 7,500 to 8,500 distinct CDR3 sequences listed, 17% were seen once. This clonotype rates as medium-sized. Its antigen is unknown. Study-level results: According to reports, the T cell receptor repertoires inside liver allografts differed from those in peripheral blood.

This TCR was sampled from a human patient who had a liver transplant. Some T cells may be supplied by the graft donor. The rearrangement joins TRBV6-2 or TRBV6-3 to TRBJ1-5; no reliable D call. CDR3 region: CASSYWAADQPQHF. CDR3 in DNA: TGTGCCAGCAGTTACTGGGCAGCTGATCAGCCCCAGCATTTT.